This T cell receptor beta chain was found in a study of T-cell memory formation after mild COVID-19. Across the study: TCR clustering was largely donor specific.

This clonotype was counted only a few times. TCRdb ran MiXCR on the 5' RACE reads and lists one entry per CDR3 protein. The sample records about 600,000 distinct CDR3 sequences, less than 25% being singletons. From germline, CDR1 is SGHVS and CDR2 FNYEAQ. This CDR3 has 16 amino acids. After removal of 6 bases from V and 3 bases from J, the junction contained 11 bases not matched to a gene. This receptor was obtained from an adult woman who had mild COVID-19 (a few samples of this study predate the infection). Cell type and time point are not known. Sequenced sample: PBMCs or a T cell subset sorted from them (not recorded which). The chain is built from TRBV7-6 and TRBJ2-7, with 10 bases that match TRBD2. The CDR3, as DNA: TGTGCCAGCAGTCCCCCCCGGCTAGCGGGGGACTACGAGCAGTACTTC. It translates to CASSPPRLAGDYEQYF. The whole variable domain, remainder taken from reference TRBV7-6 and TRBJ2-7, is GAGVSQSPRYKVTKRGQDVALRCDPISGHVSLYWYRQALGQGPEFLTYFNYEAQQDKSGLPNDRFSAERPEGSISTLTIQRTEQRDSAMYRCASSPPRLAGDYEQYFGPGTRLTVT.